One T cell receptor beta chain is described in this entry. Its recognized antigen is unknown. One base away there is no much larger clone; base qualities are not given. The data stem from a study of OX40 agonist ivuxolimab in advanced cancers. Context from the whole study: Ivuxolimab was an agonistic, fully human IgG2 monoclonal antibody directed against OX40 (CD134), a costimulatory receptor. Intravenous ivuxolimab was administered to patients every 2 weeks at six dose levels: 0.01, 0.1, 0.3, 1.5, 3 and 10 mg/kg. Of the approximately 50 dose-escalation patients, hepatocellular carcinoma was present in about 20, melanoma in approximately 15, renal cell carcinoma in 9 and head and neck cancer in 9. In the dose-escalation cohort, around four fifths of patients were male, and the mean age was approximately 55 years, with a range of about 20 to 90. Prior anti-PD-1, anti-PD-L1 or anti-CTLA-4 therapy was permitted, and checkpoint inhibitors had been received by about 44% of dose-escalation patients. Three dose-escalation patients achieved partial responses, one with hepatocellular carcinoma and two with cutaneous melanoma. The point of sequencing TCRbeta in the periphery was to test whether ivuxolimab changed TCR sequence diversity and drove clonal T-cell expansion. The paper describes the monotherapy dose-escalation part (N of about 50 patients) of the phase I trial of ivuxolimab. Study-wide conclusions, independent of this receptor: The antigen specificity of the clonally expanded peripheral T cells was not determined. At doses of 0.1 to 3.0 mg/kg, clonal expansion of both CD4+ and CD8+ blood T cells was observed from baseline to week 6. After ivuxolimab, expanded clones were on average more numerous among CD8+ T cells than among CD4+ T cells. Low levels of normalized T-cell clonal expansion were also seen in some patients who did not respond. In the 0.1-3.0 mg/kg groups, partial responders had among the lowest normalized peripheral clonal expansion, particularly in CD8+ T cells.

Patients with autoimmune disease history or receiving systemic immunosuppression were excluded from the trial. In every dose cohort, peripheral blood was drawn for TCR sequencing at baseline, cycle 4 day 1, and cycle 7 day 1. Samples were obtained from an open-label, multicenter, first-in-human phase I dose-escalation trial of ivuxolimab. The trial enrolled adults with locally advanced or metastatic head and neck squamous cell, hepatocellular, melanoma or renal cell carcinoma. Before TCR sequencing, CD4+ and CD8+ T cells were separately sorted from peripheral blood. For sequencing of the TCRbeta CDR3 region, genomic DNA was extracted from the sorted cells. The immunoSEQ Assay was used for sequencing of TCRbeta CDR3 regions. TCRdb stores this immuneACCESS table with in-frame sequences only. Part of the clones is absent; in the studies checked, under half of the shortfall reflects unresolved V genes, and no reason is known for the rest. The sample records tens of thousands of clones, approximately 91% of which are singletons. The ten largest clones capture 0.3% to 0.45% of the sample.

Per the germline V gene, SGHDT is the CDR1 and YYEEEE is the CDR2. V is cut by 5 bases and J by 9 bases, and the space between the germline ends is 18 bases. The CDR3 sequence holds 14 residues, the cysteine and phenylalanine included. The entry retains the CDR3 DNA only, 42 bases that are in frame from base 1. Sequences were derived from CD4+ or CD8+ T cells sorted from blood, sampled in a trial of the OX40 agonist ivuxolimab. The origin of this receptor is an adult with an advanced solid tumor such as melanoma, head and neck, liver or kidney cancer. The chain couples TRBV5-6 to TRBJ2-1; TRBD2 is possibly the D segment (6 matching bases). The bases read TGTGCCAGCAGTCCTCCCGGGACGGGGGTTGAGCAGTTCTTC. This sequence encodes CASSPPGTGVEQFF.